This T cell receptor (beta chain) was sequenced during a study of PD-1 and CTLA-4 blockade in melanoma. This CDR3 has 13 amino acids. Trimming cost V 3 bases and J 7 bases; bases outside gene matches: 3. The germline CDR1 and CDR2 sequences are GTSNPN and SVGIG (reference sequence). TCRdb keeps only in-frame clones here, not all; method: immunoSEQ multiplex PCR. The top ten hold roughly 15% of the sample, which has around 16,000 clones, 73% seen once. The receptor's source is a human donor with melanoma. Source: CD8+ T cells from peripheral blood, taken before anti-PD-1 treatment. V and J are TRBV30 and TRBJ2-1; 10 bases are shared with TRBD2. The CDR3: CAWSGLAENEQFF. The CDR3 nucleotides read TGTGCCTGGAGCGGACTAGCGGAAAATGAGCAGTTCTTC. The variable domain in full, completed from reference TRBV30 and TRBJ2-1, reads SQTIHQWPATLVQPVGSPLSLECTVEGTSNPNLYWYRQAAGRGLQLLFYSVGIGQISSEVPQNLSASRPQDRQFILSSKKLLLSDSGFYLCAWSGLAENEQFFGPGTRLTVL.